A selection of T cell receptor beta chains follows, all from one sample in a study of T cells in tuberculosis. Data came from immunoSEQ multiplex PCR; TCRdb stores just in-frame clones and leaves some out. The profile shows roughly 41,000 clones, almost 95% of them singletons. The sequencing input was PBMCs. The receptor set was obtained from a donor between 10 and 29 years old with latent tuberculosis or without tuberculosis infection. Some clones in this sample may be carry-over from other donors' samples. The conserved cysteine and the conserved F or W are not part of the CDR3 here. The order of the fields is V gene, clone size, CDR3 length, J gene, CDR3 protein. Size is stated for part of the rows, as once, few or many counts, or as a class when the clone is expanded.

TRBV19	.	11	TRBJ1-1	ASTTGVGTEAF
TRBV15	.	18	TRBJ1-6	ATSRDLMKQDSPYNSPLH
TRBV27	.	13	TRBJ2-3	ASSRGQGPTDTQY
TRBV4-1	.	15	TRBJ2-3	ASSQPPGQGVTDTQY
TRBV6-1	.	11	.	ASSGQPPTELF
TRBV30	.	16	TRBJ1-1	AWSVPLTTGGKTTEAF
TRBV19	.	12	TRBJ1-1	ASSKRQRNTEAF
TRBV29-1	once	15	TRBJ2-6	SVRTVPTNSGANVLT
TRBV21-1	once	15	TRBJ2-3	ASTPPVRQGGADTQY
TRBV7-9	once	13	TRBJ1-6	ASSFESDINSPLH
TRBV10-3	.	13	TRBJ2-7	AISLAGTPPYEQY
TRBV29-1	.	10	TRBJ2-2	SVTGSAGELF
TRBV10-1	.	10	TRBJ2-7	ASIPDRGEQY
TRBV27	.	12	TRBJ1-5	ASADRGSNQPQH
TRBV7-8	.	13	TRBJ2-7	ASSFGGSGSYEQY
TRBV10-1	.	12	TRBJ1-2	ASSPKTVNYGYT
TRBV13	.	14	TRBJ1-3	ASSQGQANSGNTIY
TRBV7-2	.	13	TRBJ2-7	ASSSSSPVTYEQY
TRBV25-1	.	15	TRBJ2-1	ASTQTGKGSSYNEQF
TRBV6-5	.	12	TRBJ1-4	ASSYRGTNEKLF
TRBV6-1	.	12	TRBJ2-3	ASSETGGVDTQY
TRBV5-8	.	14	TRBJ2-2	ASSFGVNANTGELF
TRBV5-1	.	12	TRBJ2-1	ASSQGSSYNEQF
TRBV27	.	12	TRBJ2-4	ASRDNVFRHIQY
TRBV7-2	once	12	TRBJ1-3	ASSFAGAGNTIY
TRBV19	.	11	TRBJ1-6	ASSMDRGSPLH
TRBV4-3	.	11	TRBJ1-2	ASSPQGNYGYT
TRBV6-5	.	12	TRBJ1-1	ASSYRQGGPEAF
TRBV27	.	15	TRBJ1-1	ASSLSSGGLMNTEAF
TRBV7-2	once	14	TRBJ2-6	ASSLVSGAGANVLT
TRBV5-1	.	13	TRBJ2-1	ASSLVSGGTNEQF
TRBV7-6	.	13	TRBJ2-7	ASTIGGTGDHEQY
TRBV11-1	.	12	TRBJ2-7	ASSPGRELHEQY